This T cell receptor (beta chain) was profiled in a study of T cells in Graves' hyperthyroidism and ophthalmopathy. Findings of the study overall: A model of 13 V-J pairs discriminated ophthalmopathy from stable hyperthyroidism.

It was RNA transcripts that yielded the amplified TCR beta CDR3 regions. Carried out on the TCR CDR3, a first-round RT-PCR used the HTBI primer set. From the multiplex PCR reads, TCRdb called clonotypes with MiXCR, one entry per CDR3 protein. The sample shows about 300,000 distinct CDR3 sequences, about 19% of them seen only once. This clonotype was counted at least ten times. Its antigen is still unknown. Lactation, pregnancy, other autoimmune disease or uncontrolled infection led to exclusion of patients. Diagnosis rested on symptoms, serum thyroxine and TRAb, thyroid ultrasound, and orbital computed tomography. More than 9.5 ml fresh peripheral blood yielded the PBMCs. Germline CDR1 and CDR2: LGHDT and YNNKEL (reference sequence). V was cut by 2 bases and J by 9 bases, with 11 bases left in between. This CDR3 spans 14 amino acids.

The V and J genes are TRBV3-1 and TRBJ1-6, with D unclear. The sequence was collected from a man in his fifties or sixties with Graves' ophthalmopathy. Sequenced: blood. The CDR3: CASSQRARGSPLHF. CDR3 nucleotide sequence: TGTGCCAGCAGCCAAAGGGCCCGAGGTTCACCCCTCCACTTT.